This T cell receptor beta chain was captured by sequencing in a study of blood T cell repertoires in COVID-19. Study at large: COVID-19 samples, acute and convalescent, were from the United States, Italy and Spain. T cells, B-cell-depleted T cells, or PBMCs supplied cDNA or gDNA.

Original processing notes: The assay estimated nucleated cells by amplifying reference gene primers. TCRdb's copy holds only in-frame clones and misses some; the assay was immunoSEQ multiplex PCR. The V and J calls and clone size were taken over from that table, and D and trimming were inferred from the DNA. The sample contains more than 350,000 clones, nearly 90% of which appear only once. The junction had 19 bases not matched to a gene; V was cut back by 2 bases and J by 8 bases. Germline loops: CDR1 SGHTA, CDR2 FQGNSA. The CDR3 sequence is 18 residues long. The specimen was PBMCs or T cells enriched from blood (not recorded which). The genes are TRBV7-2 and TRBJ1-2; 8 bases agree with TRBD1. The sequence came from a woman aged 18-35 years who had been exposed to COVID-19. This CDR3 reads CASSLMVRTGQGATGYTF. The CDR3 DNA follows: TGTGCCAGCAGCTTAATGGTCCGAACAGGGCAGGGGGCGACCGGCTACACCTTC.